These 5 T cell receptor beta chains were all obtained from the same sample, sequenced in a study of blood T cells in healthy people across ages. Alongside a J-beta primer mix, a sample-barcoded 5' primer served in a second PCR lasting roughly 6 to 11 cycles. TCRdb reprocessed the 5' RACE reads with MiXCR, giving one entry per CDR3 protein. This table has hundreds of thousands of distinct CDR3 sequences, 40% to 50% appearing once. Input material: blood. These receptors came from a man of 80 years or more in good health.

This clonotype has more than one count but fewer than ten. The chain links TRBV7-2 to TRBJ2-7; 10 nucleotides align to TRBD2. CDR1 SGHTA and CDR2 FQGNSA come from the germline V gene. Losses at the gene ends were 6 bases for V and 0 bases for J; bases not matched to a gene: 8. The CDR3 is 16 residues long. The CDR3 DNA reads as TGTGCCAGCAGAGGCGAACTAGCGGGGCCCTCCTACGAGCAGTACTTC. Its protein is CASRGELAGPSYEQYF.

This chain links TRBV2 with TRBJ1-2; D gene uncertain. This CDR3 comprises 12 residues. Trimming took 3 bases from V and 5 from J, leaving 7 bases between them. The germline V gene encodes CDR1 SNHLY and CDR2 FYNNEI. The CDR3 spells CASSEEGYGYTF. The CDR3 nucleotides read TGTGCCAGCAGTGAGGAAGGGTATGGCTACACCTTC.

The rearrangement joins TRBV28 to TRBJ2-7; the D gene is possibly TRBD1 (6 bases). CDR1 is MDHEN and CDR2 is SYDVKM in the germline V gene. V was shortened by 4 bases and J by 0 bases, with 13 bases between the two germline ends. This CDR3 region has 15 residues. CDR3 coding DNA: TGTGCCAGCAGTTCCCCCGGACAGACCTCCTACGAGCAGTACTTC. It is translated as CASSSPGQTSYEQYF.

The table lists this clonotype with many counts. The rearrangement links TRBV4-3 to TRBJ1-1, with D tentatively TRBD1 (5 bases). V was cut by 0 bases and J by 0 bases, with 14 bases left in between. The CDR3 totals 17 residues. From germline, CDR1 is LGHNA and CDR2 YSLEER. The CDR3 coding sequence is TGCGCCAGCAGCCAAGATTCGGGGGGGAGACTGAACACTGAAGCTTTCTTT. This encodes CASSQDSGGRLNTEAFF.

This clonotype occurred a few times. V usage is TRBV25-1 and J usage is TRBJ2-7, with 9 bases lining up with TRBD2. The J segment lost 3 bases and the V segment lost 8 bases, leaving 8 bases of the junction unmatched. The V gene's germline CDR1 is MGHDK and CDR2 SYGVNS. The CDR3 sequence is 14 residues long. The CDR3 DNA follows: TGTGCCAGCGAAGATAGCGGGAGCCGCTACGAGCAGTACTTC. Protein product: CASEDSGSRYEQYF.